One sample yielded the 25 T cell receptor beta chains listed below, sequenced in a study of blood T cell dynamics during melanoma immunotherapy. Time point meaning: week 3, after first cycle of checkpoint inhibitor. Some clones are missing from TCRdb's copy, which holds only in-frame ones; the method was immunoSEQ multiplex PCR. The sample includes about 11,000 clones, roughly 87% of them seen just once. The specimen comprised blood, sampled from a patient treated with checkpoint blockade. Receptors were obtained from a human donor with melanoma.

In its sample, this clone was seen once. The chain is built from TRBV4-2 and TRBJ2-1; 7 bases align to TRBD2. Trimming cost V 0 bases and J 9 bases; bases outside gene matches: 8. Germline lookup yields CDR1 LGHNA and CDR2 YNFKEQ. This CDR3 is built from 15 residues. The CDR3 protein is CASSQDAGAGVEQFF. DNA of the CDR3: TGTGCCAGCAGCCAAGATGCGGGAGCTGGGGTTGAGCAGTTCTTC.

The chain links TRBV7-2 to TRBJ2-7, with 9 bases that match TRBD1. With 5 bases clipped from V and 4 bases from J, the junction kept 9 bases outside the gene matches. This CDR3 has 15 residues. CDR1 SGHTA and CDR2 FQGNSA come from the germline V gene. As DNA, the CDR3 is TGTGCCAGCAGCCCCTCCGGGACAGGGTTATACGAGCAGTACTTC. Protein: CASSPSGTGLYEQYF.

The CDR3: CASRPPGAPTDTQYF. The CDR3, as DNA: TGCGCCAGCAGGCCCCCCGGGGCGCCCACAGATACGCAGTATTTT. The V and J genes are TRBV5-1 and TRBJ2-3, with D perhaps assigned TRBD1 or TRBD2 (5 bases each). The CDR3 extends over 15 amino acids. V was trimmed by 5 bases and J by 2 bases, leaving 15 bases between them. Germline-derived CDR1 and CDR2 are SGHRS and YFSETQ.

This clone was counted a single time. The chain recombines TRBV4-1 with TRBJ2-7; D may be TRBD1 (5 bases). The germline gives CDR1 MGHRA, CDR2 YSYEKL. This CDR3 has 18 amino acids. Trimming stripped 0 bases from V and 1 base from J, with 19 bases between. The CDR3 here is CASSQDPRLGVSSYEQYF. In nucleotides, the CDR3 is TGCGCCAGCAGCCAAGATCCCAGGCTAGGGGTTTCGTCCTACGAGCAGTACTTC.

This chain links TRBV10-3 with TRBJ2-2, with D perhaps being TRBD1 or TRBD2 (5 bases each). CDR1 is ENHRY and CDR2 is SYGVKD in the germline V gene. The CDR3 is 17 residues long. The germline V and J ends were trimmed by 6 bases and 0 bases, with 17 bases remaining between them. CDR3 DNA sequence: TGTGCCATCAGGCCCACTAGGGGTCAGGCGAACACCGGGGAGCTGTTTTTT. Residues: CAIRPTRGQANTGELFF.

The rearrangement uses TRBV5-8 and TRBJ2-7; D is perhaps TRBD1 (6 bases). CDR1 and CDR2 from the germline V gene are SGHTS and YDEGEE. Between the trimmed V and J ends, which lost 10 bases and 5 bases, there was a span of 13 bases. This CDR3 has 11 amino acids. CDR3 loop: CAPFRGNEQYF. CDR3 coding DNA: TGTGCCCCCTTCAGGGGAAACGAGCAGTACTTC.

The chain links TRBV15 to TRBJ2-1; weak D call: TRBD2 (7 bases). Germline CDR1 LNHNV, CDR2 YYDKDF (reference sequence). This CDR3 spans 15 amino acids. Trimming took 4 bases from V and 7 from J, leaving 17 bases between them. The CDR3 sequence is CATSKGGIDRNEQFF. The CDR3 coding sequence is TGTGCCACCAGCAAGGGGGGGATCGACAGGAATGAGCAGTTCTTC.

J is TRBJ1-2 and V is TRBV28; D gene ambiguous. The ends were cut back, 6 bases at V and 8 bases at J, with 13 bases in the middle. CDR3 size: 12 residues. Germline lookup yields CDR1 MDHEN and CDR2 SYDVKM. CDR3 region: CASSRPPGGYTF. The CDR3 DNA sequence: TGTGCCAGCAGCCGACCCCCGGGGGGCTACACCTTC.

The chain uses TRBV2 and TRBJ2-3; no firm D call. Germline V CDR1 and CDR2: SNHLY, FYNNEI. V was trimmed by 5 bases and J by 13 bases, leaving 19 bases between them. CDR3 length equals 13 residues. This CDR3 is CASSTQDRSLEYF. The CDR3 coding sequence is TGTGCCAGCAGTACCCAAGACCGGTCCCTGGAGTATTTT.

The rearrangement uses TRBV7-9 and TRBJ2-6; D unclear. CDR1 and CDR2 from the germline V gene are SEHNR and FQNEAQ (reference sequence). This CDR3 has 14 amino acids. V lost 11 bases, J lost 3 bases, and 14 bases lay in between. CDR3 in DNA: TGTGCCCCCCCTGGTCCGGGTGGGGCCAACGTCCTGACTTTC. This gives the protein CAPPGPGGANVLTF. The full variable domain, with the rest looked up from reference TRBV7-9 and TRBJ2-6, is DTGVSQNPRHKITKRGQNVTFRCDPISEHNRLYWYRQTLGQGPEFLTYFQNEAQLEKSRLLSDRFSAERPKGSFSTLEIQRTEQGDSAMYLCAPPGPGGANVLTFGAGSRLTVL.

CDR3 nucleotide sequence: TGTGCCAGCTCACCAAACGGCGGTCAGAACACCGGGGAGCTGTTTTTT. The encoded protein is CASSPNGGQNTGELFF. The J gene is TRBJ2-2, the V gene TRBV18; D ambiguous. V was clipped by 2 bases and J by 1 base, with 11 bases between them. The CDR3 spans 16 residues. CDR1 is KGHSH and CDR2 is LQKENI in the germline V gene.

The rearrangement joins TRBV18 to TRBJ1-5, with 9 bases that match TRBD1. V lost 3 bases to trimming and J lost 0 bases; unmatched junction nucleotides: 3. From germline, CDR1 is KGHSH and CDR2 LQKENI. This CDR3 has 16 amino acids. CDR3 sequence reads: CASSPPGQGSNQPQHF. Written as DNA, the CDR3 is TGTGCCAGCTCACCCCCGGGACAGGGTAGCAATCAGCCCCAGCATTTT.

A word on this clone: The same CDR3 can be traced to other DNA sequences in this sample. The V call is TRBV10-2, the J call TRBJ2-7; 8 positions match TRBD2. Germline V gene sequence: CDR1 WSHSY, CDR2 SAAADI. CDR3 length: 15 residues. Unmatched junction bases numbered 7, after V lost 6 bases and J lost 0 bases. CDR3 nucleotide sequence: TGCGCCAGCAGCAGAGCGGGGGTTGACTCCTACGAGCAGTACTTC. It translates to CASSRAGVDSYEQYF.

V gene TRBV4-3 combines with J gene TRBJ2-7; 9 nucleotides agree with TRBD2. The germline V gene encodes CDR1 LGHNA and CDR2 YSLEER. J lost 4 bases, V lost 0 bases, and 13 bases had no gene match. This CDR3 has 18 amino acids. CDR3 sequence (DNA): TGCGCCAGCAGCCAAGAATGGGCCGTAGCGGGAGTCACATACGAGCAGTACTTC. This gives the protein CASSQEWAVAGVTYEQYF.

Only one count was recorded for this clone. This chain joins TRBV7-3 and TRBJ1-3; 8 nucleotides align to TRBD1. The germline gives CDR1 SGHTA, CDR2 FQGTGA. Trimming cost V 8 bases and J 0 bases; bases outside gene matches: 18. The length of the CDR3 is 19 residues. The CDR3 reads CASLPRDRTQFISGNTIYF. The CDR3, as DNA: TGTGCCAGCCTGCCGAGGGACAGGACCCAGTTTATCTCTGGAAACACCATATATTTT. The variable domain in full, with the rest retrieved from reference TRBV7-3 and TRBJ1-3, is GAGVSQTPSNKVTEKGKYVELRCDPISGHTALYWYRQSLGQGPEFLIYFQGTGAADDSGLPNDRFFAVRPEGSVSTLKIQRTERGDSAVYLCASLPRDRTQFISGNTIYFGEGSWLTVV.

To note about this clone: The same CDR3 also results from other DNA sequences found in this sample. The V gene is TRBV27, the J gene TRBJ2-3; the D gene is possibly TRBD2 (5 bases). The CDR3 runs to 13 residues. V lost 2 bases, J lost 6 bases, and 9 bases lay in between. Germline CDR1 MNHEY, CDR2 SMNVEV (reference sequence). The CDR3 region is CASSLVWEDTQYF. The CDR3 DNA reads as TGTGCCAGCAGTTTAGTGTGGGAGGATACGCAGTATTTT.

The rearrangement links TRBV9 to TRBJ1-2; D is ambiguous. The CDR3 runs 13 residues. Per germline, CDR1 SGDLS and CDR2 YYNGEE. V was clipped by 3 bases and J by 1 base, with 7 bases between them. The CDR3 sequence is CASSAQHNYGYTF. For the CDR3, the DNA is TGTGCCAGCAGCGCACAGCATAACTATGGCTACACCTTC.

This chain links TRBV28 with TRBJ2-1, with D maybe TRBD1 (6 bases). CDR1 is MDHEN and CDR2 is SYDVKM in the germline V gene. This CDR3 has 14 residues. The ends were cut back, 6 bases at V and 5 bases at J, with 14 bases in the middle. The CDR3 reads CASRHREGDNEQFF. The CDR3 coding sequence is TGTGCCAGCAGACACAGGGAAGGGGACAATGAGCAGTTCTTC.

The rearrangement joins TRBV23-1 to TRBJ1-2, with D unclear. TRBV23-1 is classed as an ORF, of uncertain function. This CDR3 has 11 amino acids. V gave up 3 bases and J gave up 5 bases, with 4 bases separating them. CDR3 region: CASSQPYGYTF. CDR3 DNA sequence: TGCGCCAGCAGTCAGCCGTATGGCTACACCTTC.

The chain links TRBV7-2 to TRBJ2-7, with 11 bases matching TRBD2. Looked up from germline, CDR1 is SGHTA and CDR2 is FQGNSA. The CDR3 loop spans 15 amino acids. The trim removed 10 bases at V and 6 bases at J, leaving 14 bases unmatched. The CDR3, as DNA: TGTGCCACCCTCCAGGGGAGGACTAGCGGGTCCGAGCAGTACTTC. Translation: CATLQGRTSGSEQYF.

The CDR3 DNA sequence: TGTGCCAGCAGTCCCGCACTAACCTACGAGCAGTACTTC. Residues: CASSPALTYEQYF. The chain employs TRBV27 and TRBJ2-7, with D unclear. The CDR3 has 13 residues. Germline CDR1 is MNHEY and CDR2 is SMNVEV (reference sequence). Trimming took 5 bases from V and 2 from J, leaving 10 bases between them.

The chain has TRBV5-5 and TRBJ2-7, with D perhaps matching TRBD1 or TRBD2 (5 bases each). V was cut by 4 bases and J by 6 bases, with 17 bases left in between. The CDR3 runs to 14 residues. Germline V CDR1 and CDR2: SGHKS, YYEKEE (reference sequence). The CDR3 bases are TGTGCCAGCAGCCCCTGGGGGACCGCGGGCGAGCAGTACTTC. Its protein is CASSPWGTAGEQYF.

As DNA, the CDR3 is TGCGCCAGCAGCTTCCAATACGGACAGGGGGCGCATGGTGAGCAGTTCTTC. It codes for CASSFQYGQGAHGEQFF. The chain joins TRBV5-1 to TRBJ2-1, with 11 bases fitting TRBD1. The germline V gene has CDR1 SGHRS and CDR2 YFSETQ. V lost 2 bases to trimming and J lost 9 bases; unmatched junction nucleotides: 13. This CDR3 region has 17 residues.

This clone is a singleton in its sample. V gene TRBV6-6 combines with J gene TRBJ2-1, with 12 nucleotides matching TRBD2. Losses at the gene ends were 2 bases for V and 9 bases for J; bases not matched to a gene: 8. Germline CDR1 is MNHNY and CDR2 is SVGAGI (reference sequence). The CDR3 is 16 residues long. The CDR3 loop reads CASSYGASGRASEQFF. The CDR3, as DNA: TGTGCCAGCAGTTACGGGGCTAGCGGGAGGGCCTCTGAGCAGTTCTTC.

V usage is TRBV7-9 and J usage is TRBJ2-1; TRBD2 aligns across 7 bases. Unmatched junction bases numbered 3, after V lost 5 bases and J lost 2 bases. The CDR3 covers 14 residues. CDR1 is SEHNR, CDR2 FQNEAQ, per germline (reference sequence). CDR3: CASSPLAAYNEQFF. The CDR3 DNA reads TGTGCCAGCAGCCCCCTAGCGGCCTACAATGAGCAGTTCTTC.